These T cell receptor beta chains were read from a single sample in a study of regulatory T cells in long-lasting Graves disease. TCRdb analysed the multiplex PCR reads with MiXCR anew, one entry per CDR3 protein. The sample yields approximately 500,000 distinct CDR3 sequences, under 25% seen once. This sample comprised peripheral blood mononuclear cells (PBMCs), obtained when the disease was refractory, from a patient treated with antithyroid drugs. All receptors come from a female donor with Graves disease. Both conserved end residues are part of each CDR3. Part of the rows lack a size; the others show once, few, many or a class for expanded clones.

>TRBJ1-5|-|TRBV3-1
CASSTTGRGPQHF
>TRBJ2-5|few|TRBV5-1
CASSSFRGAGLTGTQYF
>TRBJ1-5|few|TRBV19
CASSTLGGADQPQHF
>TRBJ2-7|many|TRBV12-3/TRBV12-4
CASSPAGLAYEQYF
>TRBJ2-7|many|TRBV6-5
CASSYSPGLADEQYF
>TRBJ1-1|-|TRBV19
CASSTSTGLTEAFF
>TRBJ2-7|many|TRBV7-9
CASSRHRGFYEQYF
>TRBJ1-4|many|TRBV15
CATSRASEKLFF
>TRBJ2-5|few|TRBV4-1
CASSQGLLTETQYF
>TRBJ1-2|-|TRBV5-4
CASSIRGAARLIYGYTF
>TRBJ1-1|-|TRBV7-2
CASSLDFPAQSAFF
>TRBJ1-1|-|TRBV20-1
CSATREGTEAFF
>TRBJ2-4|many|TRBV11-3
CASSLGVAGESIQYF
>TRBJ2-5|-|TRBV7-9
CASSHSSGQETQYF
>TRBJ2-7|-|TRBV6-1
CASRGLAGPYEQYF
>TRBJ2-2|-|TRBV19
CASSILADFTGELFF
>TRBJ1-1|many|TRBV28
CASRRGGMNTEAFF
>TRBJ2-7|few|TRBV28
CASSFGEGDYLTYEQYF
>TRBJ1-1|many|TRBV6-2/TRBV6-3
CASRSTGGFEAFF
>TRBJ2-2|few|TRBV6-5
CASSYIVGRGGELFF
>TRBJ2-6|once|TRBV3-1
CASSQTLLTGANVLTF
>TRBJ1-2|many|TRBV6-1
CASSTPGQGAQSGYTF
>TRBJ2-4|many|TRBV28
CASSQALGIQYF
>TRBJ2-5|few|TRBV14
CASSQDPIEETQYF